The source of this TCR beta chain is a study of beta chain features in type 1 diabetes. Background on the study: Over all samples combined, about 100,000,000 sorted cells were examined. General study findings and limits: Shortening of TCRB CDR3s, moderate but significant, appeared in all four CD4+ subsets of Type 1 diabetes patients. Any PCR bias toward short templates would affect both groups alike.

CDR1 is SEHNR and CDR2 is FQNEAQ in the germline V gene (reference sequence). V lost 5 bases and J 7 bases, leaving 14 bases between the germline ends. CDR3 length: 13 residues. A remark on this clone: Its antigen is still unknown.

The investigators reverse transcribed all of the isolated RNA, so they sequenced expressed TCRB transcripts. Profiled with immunoSEQ multiplex PCR; TCRdb holds only in-frame clones, not every one. The sample lists roughly 130,000 clones, over 15% occurring once. The material sequenced was central memory CD4+ T cells from blood. This receptor was obtained from a man aged 30 to 39 with type 1 diabetes. This chain connects TRBV7-9 to TRBJ2-5, with D tentatively TRBD1 (6 bases). The CDR3 nucleotides are TGTGCCAGCAGCCCCAGGGGATTCGGGACCCAGTACTTC. Residues: CASSPRGFGTQYF.